Presented here are 26 T cell receptor beta chains from one specimen sequenced in a study of CXCR3-negative and CXCR3-positive naive CD8 T cells. Findings of the study overall: CXCR3-expressing naive cells carried TRB CDR3s more hydrophobic than those of CXCR3-negative naive cells.

No antigens are known for them. TRB cDNA was prepared as libraries by UMI-labeled 5' RACE. TCRdb re-analyzed the 5' RACE reads; it lists each CDR3 protein once, without DNA. The sample has approximately 100,000 distinct CDR3 sequences. The material sequenced was naive CXCR3+ CD8+ T cells from blood. Subset in this sample: CD45RO-CCR7+CD27+CD95- naive CD8+ T cells expressing CXCR3 (TNR3+). These receptors came from a human donor in good health. Some clones in this sample may be carry-over from other donors' samples.

This chain uses TRBV9 with TRBJ2-3. This CDR3 comprises 13 residues. From germline, CDR1 is SGDLS and CDR2 YYNGEE. The chain's CDR3 is CASSSADTDTQYF.

This sequence joins TRBV19 and TRBJ2-3; TCRdb designates TRBD1, a call that cannot be tested without DNA. The CDR3 sequence is 15 residues long. Germline CDR1 LNHDA, CDR2 SQIVND (reference sequence). This CDR3 is CASSIGQGIPDTQYF.

The chain uses TRBV5-1 and TRBJ2-7; TCRdb's D call of TRBD1 is untestable without DNA. This CDR3 is 12 amino acids long. The germline V gene has CDR1 SGHRS and CDR2 YFSETQ. The CDR3 spells CASSDDSYEQYF.

V usage is TRBV27 and J usage is TRBJ2-7; TCRdb names TRBD2, which stays unverified in the absence of DNA. This CDR3 region has 14 residues. Germline V lookup: CDR1 MNHEY, CDR2 SMNVEV (reference sequence). The CDR3 is CASSFIGEGYEQYF.

The chain uses TRBV20-1 and TRBJ1-2; TCRdb selects TRBD1, and the lack of DNA leaves this call unchecked. Germline values: CDR1 DFQATT, CDR2 SNEGSKA (reference sequence). This CDR3 contains 13 residues. This CDR3 reads CSARGPQGPGYTF.

V gene TRBV12-3 or TRBV12-4 combines with J gene TRBJ2-1; TCRdb returns TRBD1, unconfirmable since there is no DNA. The CDR3 is 12 amino acids. This chain's CDR3 is CASGTANNEQFF.

The genes are TRBV7-9 and TRBJ1-4. The germline V gene encodes CDR1 SEHNR and CDR2 FQNEAQ (reference sequence). The CDR3 is made up of 16 amino acids. CDR3 loop: CASSSKRWSANEKLFF.

The V gene is TRBV29-1, the J gene TRBJ2-1; TCRdb reports TRBD1, a call that lacks DNA to check it against. CDR1 and CDR2 from the germline V gene are SQVTM and ANQGSEA. There are 12 residues in the CDR3. The chain's CDR3 is CSVVAQGNEQFF.

The gene calls are TRBV6-2 or TRBV6-3 and TRBJ2-3; TCRdb names TRBD1, which stays unverified in the absence of DNA. Germline CDR1 MNHEY, CDR2 SVGEGT. This CDR3 comprises 16 residues. The CDR3 reads CASSYHQGGGADTQYF.

The chain employs TRBV20-1 and TRBJ2-7; the TRBD2 assignment by TCRdb is unverifiable without DNA. The CDR3 consists of 13 residues. Germline CDR1 DFQATT, CDR2 SNEGSKA (reference sequence). CDR3 in amino acids: CSARGGLFSEQYF.

The chain carries TRBV4-2 and TRBJ1-2. CDR3 length equals 16 residues. Per the germline V gene, CDR1 is LGHNA and CDR2 is YNFKEQ. This CDR3 is CASSPKRGLDSYGYTF.

The V gene is TRBV29-1, the J gene TRBJ2-3. The CDR3 has 14 amino acids. Germline V lookup: CDR1 SQVTM, CDR2 ANQGSEA. CDR3 sequence: CSVEGVDSTDTQYF.

The chain uses TRBV20-1 and TRBJ1-3; TCRdb's D call, TRBD1, is unchecked because there is no DNA. The germline V gene encodes CDR1 DFQATT and CDR2 SNEGSKA (reference sequence). The CDR3 contains 15 residues. CDR3 sequence: CSARDGQGVGNTIYF.

V is TRBV6-4 and J is TRBJ2-1; TCRdb designates TRBD2, a call that cannot be tested without DNA. This CDR3 is 15 amino acids long. CDR1 MRHNA and CDR2 SNTAGT come from the germline V gene. CDR3: CASSALAGEVDEQFF.

This rearrangement joins TRBV7-2 to TRBJ2-5; TCRdb's D gene call, TRBD1, goes unchecked for lack of DNA. Per the germline V gene, CDR1 is SGHTA and CDR2 is FQGNSA. The CDR3 covers 15 residues. The CDR3 spells CASSTERGFGETQYF.

This chain joins TRBV6-2 or TRBV6-3 and TRBJ2-7; the TCRdb D gene call, TRBD1, has no DNA to confirm it. The CDR3 length is 13 residues. Germline CDR1 reads MNHEY; CDR2 reads SVGEGT. CDR3 region: CASSYPDRDEQYF.

The chain is built from TRBV10-3 and TRBJ2-1; TCRdb lists TRBD2, though no DNA is available to test this call. The CDR3 totals 14 residues. The V gene's germline CDR1 is ENHRY and CDR2 SYGVKD. The CDR3 protein is CAIGGAVRDNEQFF.

The gene calls are TRBV11-2 and TRBJ2-1; TCRdb designates TRBD1, a call that cannot be tested without DNA. The CDR3 consists of 13 residues. CDR1 and CDR2 (germline): SGHAT, FQNNGV. The CDR3 region is CASSAPLKRGRFF.

The J gene is TRBJ2-1, the V gene TRBV19; the D call of TRBD1 rests on TCRdb alone, since no DNA is present to check it. This CDR3 region has 15 residues. Germline-derived CDR1 and CDR2 are LNHDA and SQIVND (reference sequence). CDR3 sequence: CASSIGDRSYNEQFF.

The chain links TRBV2 to TRBJ2-2; absent DNA, TCRdb's TRBD1 call cannot be checked. The CDR3 is 15 amino acids. Germline V CDR1 and CDR2: SNHLY, FYNNEI. The CDR3 spells CASSGQDSDTGELFF.

CDR3 in amino acids: CASSVSGSYNEQFF. The gene calls are TRBV12-3 or TRBV12-4 and TRBJ2-1. This CDR3 is 14 amino acids long.

CDR3 sequence: CASSQVPLAGEGEQFF. The rearrangement uses TRBV4-1 and TRBJ2-1; TCRdb's assignment of TRBD2 cannot be checked, as there is no DNA. Germline V CDR1 and CDR2: MGHRA, YSYEKL. The CDR3 is 16 amino acids.

This chain connects TRBV5-8 to TRBJ2-1. CDR1 and CDR2 from the germline V gene are SGHTS and YDEGEE. This CDR3 contains 16 residues. The CDR3 protein is CASSLRTFRSYNEQFF.

This chain links TRBV4-1 with TRBJ1-4. Germline V lookup: CDR1 MGHRA, CDR2 YSYEKL. The length of the CDR3 is 14 residues. The CDR3 region is CASSQDQGGEKLFF.

The rearrangement joins TRBV28 to TRBJ2-5; as DNA is missing, the TRBD1 call by TCRdb cannot be tested. Germline V gene sequence: CDR1 MDHEN, CDR2 SYDVKM. This CDR3 has 16 residues. The CDR3 is CASSPRPGQSQETQYF.

The gene calls are TRBV5-1 and TRBJ2-7; TCRdb's D gene call, TRBD1, goes unchecked for lack of DNA. This CDR3 contains 12 residues. Germline V CDR1 and CDR2: SGHRS, YFSETQ. The CDR3 protein is CASTAGGYEQYF.